Presented here are 25 T cell receptor beta chains from one specimen sequenced in a study of CD8+ T cells in alopecia areata. The sequencing template was cDNA reverse transcribed from extracted RNA. Profiling relied on immunoSEQ multiplex PCR, and the TCRdb table lists in-frame clones only, not all of them. This sample has about 98,000 clones, with 40% to 55% found just once. The sample comprised CD4+ T cells sorted from blood. The receptor set was obtained from a human donor with alopecia areata.

This clone has just a few counts. The rearrangement links TRBV29-1 to TRBJ2-1; tentatively, D is TRBD1 (5 bases). V was cut by 1 base and J by 0 bases, with 10 bases left in between. Germline lookup yields CDR1 SQVTM and CDR2 ANQGSEA. The CDR3 sequence is 15 residues long. CDR3 sequence (DNA): TGCAGCGTTGAAGCGGACACGTACTCCTACAATGAGCAGTTCTTC. Protein product: CSVEADTYSYNEQFF.

The rearrangement links TRBV30 to TRBJ1-5, with D perhaps matching TRBD1 (6 bases). The V end was cut by 0 bases, the J end by 6 bases, with 15 bases between. The CDR3 covers 15 residues. Germline CDR1 GTSNPN, CDR2 SVGIG (reference sequence). CDR3 loop: CAWSVGAGAGQPQHF. Here the CDR3 DNA reads TGTGCCTGGAGTGTAGGGGCGGGGGCAGGTCAGCCCCAGCATTTT.

V usage is TRBV4-3 and J usage is TRBJ1-6; 9 bases map to TRBD1. The J segment lost 8 bases and the V segment lost 0 bases, leaving 5 bases of the junction unmatched. The CDR3 sequence is 16 residues long. CDR1 is LGHNA and CDR2 is YSLEER in the germline V gene. The CDR3 here is CASSQDLNRGHSPLHF. In nucleotides, the CDR3 is TGCGCCAGCAGCCAAGATCTAAACAGGGGGCATTCACCCCTCCACTTT.

The V gene is TRBV30, the J gene TRBJ1-1; D is undetermined. Deletions cut 0 bases from V and 3 bases from J, with 8 bases between. The CDR3 has 13 amino acids. Germline V gene sequence: CDR1 GTSNPN, CDR2 SVGIG (reference sequence). CDR3 in DNA: TGTGCCTGGAGTGTGGGCAGATACACTGAAGCTTTCTTT. Its translation: CAWSVGRYTEAFF.

The V call is TRBV29-1, the J call TRBJ1-2; D is perhaps TRBD1 (6 bases). Between the trimmed V and J ends, which lost 5 bases and 1 base, there was a span of 17 bases. The CDR3 sequence is 15 residues long. Germline V gives CDR1 SQVTM, CDR2 ANQGSEA. Written as DNA, the CDR3 is TGCAGCGTTAACTCATATGCGGACAGTAACTATGGCTACACCTTC. Amino acid sequence: CSVNSYADSNYGYTF.

The CDR3 spells CSVLGQASPEAFF. The DNA of the CDR3 is TGCAGCGTTTTAGGGCAGGCGTCGCCTGAAGCTTTCTTT. The gene calls are TRBV29-1 and TRBJ1-1; D is ambiguous. The CDR3 consists of 13 residues. V was clipped by 5 bases and J by 6 bases, with 16 bases between them. CDR1 and CDR2 (germline): SQVTM, ANQGSEA.

The chain carries TRBV5-1 and TRBJ2-3; TRBD2 aligns across 12 bases. This CDR3 has 16 residues. The germline V gene encodes CDR1 SGHRS and CDR2 YFSETQ. J was trimmed by 3 bases and V by 1 base; bases with no gene match: 3. CDR3 bases: TGCGCCAGCAGCTTGACTACTAGCGGGGGGACAGATACGCAGTATTTT. Protein product: CASSLTTSGGTDTQYF.

This clone was found many times. V is TRBV10-2 and J is TRBJ2-3; 10 nucleotides match TRBD2. CDR3 length: 15 amino acids. J gave up 1 base and V 6 bases, and 4 bases lay outside the gene matches. CDR1 and CDR2 from the germline V gene are WSHSY and SAAADI. The CDR3 is CASSPTSGGTDTQYF. The CDR3 coding sequence is TGCGCCAGCAGCCCTACTAGCGGGGGCACAGATACGCAGTATTTT.

By share, this clone ranks as medium-sized. The chain uses TRBV7-8 and TRBJ2-2; tentatively, D is TRBD2 (7 bases). Germline V gene sequence: CDR1 SGHVS, CDR2 FQNEAQ. Trimming stripped 5 bases from V and 2 bases from J, with 18 bases between. The CDR3 has 17 residues. CDR3 in amino acids: CASSLRSRGGNTGELFF. The CDR3 bases are TGTGCCAGCAGCCTTCGTTCGAGGGGGGGAAACACCGGGGAGCTGTTTTTT. Complete variable domain (other parts from reference TRBV7-8 and TRBJ2-2): GAGVSQSPRYKVAKRGQDVALRCDPISGHVSLFWYQQALGQGPEFLTYFQNEAQLDKSGLPSDRFFAERPEGSVSTLKIQRTQQEDSAVYLCASSLRSRGGNTGELFFGEGSRLTVL.

The chain carries TRBV28 and TRBJ2-7; D gene ambiguous. CDR1 and CDR2 (germline): MDHEN, SYDVKM. V lost 6 bases and J lost 3, with 9 bases in between. The CDR3 is 12 amino acids. CDR3 sequence: CASRLGSYEQYF. CDR3 bases: TGTGCCAGCAGGCTGGGCAGCTACGAGCAGTACTTC.

This clone was detected only a few times. This chain links TRBV5-1 with TRBJ1-1, with TRBD1 matching 8 bases. The junction had 8 bases not matched to a gene; V was cut back by 4 bases and J by 3 bases. The germline V gene encodes CDR1 SGHRS and CDR2 YFSETQ. The CDR3 spans 15 residues. DNA of the CDR3: TGCGCCAGCAGCAGTGGACAGGGTCTGCACACTGAAGCTTTCTTT. Protein: CASSSGQGLHTEAFF.

About this clone: Different DNA sequences within this sample yield the same CDR3. V and J are TRBV29-1 and TRBJ2-1, with 8 nucleotides matching TRBD2. The V gene's germline CDR1 is SQVTM and CDR2 ANQGSEA. V shed 6 bases and J 2 bases; nucleotides not matched to a gene: 6. CDR3 length: 14 amino acids. CDR3 in amino acids: CSVALAGPYNEQFF. The CDR3 nucleotides read TGCAGCGTCGCTCTAGCGGGCCCCTACAATGAGCAGTTCTTC.

The chain employs TRBV29-1 and TRBJ2-2; D remains ambiguous. The germline V gene encodes CDR1 SQVTM and CDR2 ANQGSEA. Trimming pared 4 bases from V and 1 base from J, leaving 10 bases between. CDR3 length: 14 amino acids. CDR3 DNA: TGCAGCGTTGTATCCTTCATGAACACCGGGGAGCTGTTTTTT. Protein: CSVVSFMNTGELFF.

This clone occurred a few times. The gene calls are TRBV6-6 and TRBJ1-4; D uncertain. With 4 bases removed from V and 8 bases from J, the gap between germline ends came to 5 bases. The CDR3 consists of 11 residues. Germline-derived CDR1 and CDR2 are MNHNY and SVGAGI (reference sequence). CDR3 protein: CASSSIEKLFF. CDR3 coding DNA: TGTGCCAGCAGTTCGATAGAAAAACTGTTTTTT.

The V gene is TRBV29-1, the J gene TRBJ2-7; the D call may be TRBD1 or TRBD2 (5 bases each). The V gene lost 1 base and the J gene lost 5 bases, with 21 bases spanning the gap. Germline CDR1 reads SQVTM; CDR2 reads ANQGSEA. This CDR3 has 16 amino acids. CDR3 protein: CSVEGWGRGRDHEQYF. CDR3 sequence (DNA): TGCAGCGTTGAAGGGTGGGGACGCGGTCGGGACCACGAGCAGTACTTC.

The chain joins TRBV29-1 to TRBJ2-7, with D perhaps being TRBD1 or TRBD2 (6 bases each). V was shortened by 7 bases and J by 4 bases, with 23 bases between the two germline ends. The V gene's germline CDR1 is SQVTM and CDR2 ANQGSEA. The length of the CDR3 is 15 residues. The CDR3 spells CSASPGASRWYEQYF. The CDR3 region has the DNA TGCAGCGCTTCGCCGGGGGCCTCTAGGTGGTACGAGCAGTACTTC.

This clone has a handful of counts. The chain is built from TRBV29-1 and TRBJ1-1; unclear D gene. The CDR3 totals 14 residues. Germline CDR1 is SQVTM and CDR2 is ANQGSEA. The V and J ends lost 7 bases and 0 bases respectively, with 15 bases between them. In DNA, the CDR3 is TGCAGCGCCTCCTGGGCGGGCTTGAACACTGAAGCTTTCTTT. It translates to CSASWAGLNTEAFF.

The chain couples TRBV29-1 to TRBJ2-5; TRBD1 matches at 7 bases. This CDR3 spans 14 amino acids. Germline values: CDR1 SQVTM, CDR2 ANQGSEA. The V segment lost 1 base and the J segment 5 bases; nucleotides outside the gene matches: 7. The CDR3 nucleotides are TGCAGCGTTGAAGGTTATAGGGGGCCGGAGACCCAGTACTTC. It yields the protein CSVEGYRGPETQYF.

This clone was recorded a few times. This chain connects TRBV29-1 to TRBJ1-2; tentatively, D is TRBD1 (6 bases). CDR3 length: 13 residues. The germline V and J ends were trimmed by 0 bases and 7 bases, with 12 bases remaining between them. Germline CDR1 and CDR2: SQVTM and ANQGSEA. The CDR3 loop is CSVEDLQGSGYTF. CDR3 coding DNA: TGCAGCGTTGAAGACCTACAGGGATCTGGCTACACCTTC. The full variable domain, its missing parts supplied by reference TRBV29-1 and TRBJ1-2, is SAVISQKPSRDICQRGTSLTIQCQVDSQVTMMFWYRQQPGQSLTLIATANQGSEATYESGFVIDKFPISRPNLTFSTLTVSNMSPEDSSIYLCSVEDLQGSGYTFGSGTRLTVV.

The V call is TRBV5-1, the J call TRBJ2-5; 7 positions match TRBD2. The germline CDR1 and CDR2 sequences are SGHRS and YFSETQ. The CDR3 is 13 amino acids. Trimming cost V 7 bases and J 5 bases; bases outside gene matches: 8. DNA for the CDR3: TGCGCCAGCGGGCGGGAGCCGAGGGAGACCCAGTACTTC. It yields the protein CASGREPRETQYF.

J is TRBJ1-1 and V is TRBV29-1; D gene uncertain. The germline V and J ends were trimmed by 2 bases and 0 bases, with 4 bases remaining between them. The CDR3 loop spans 12 amino acids. Germline assignment: CDR1 SQVTM and CDR2 ANQGSEA. CDR3 nucleotides: TGCAGCGTTGAAAGCCTGAACACTGAAGCTTTCTTT. This codes for CSVESLNTEAFF.

The V and J genes are TRBV30 and TRBJ2-1; D is perhaps TRBD2 (6 bases). V was trimmed by 1 base and J by 3 bases, leaving 7 bases between them. The CDR3 spans 13 residues. Germline values: CDR1 GTSNPN, CDR2 SVGIG (reference sequence). Written as DNA, the CDR3 is TGTGCCTGGAGTGCGGACTACTACAATGAGCAGTTCTTC. This codes for CAWSADYYNEQFF. Full variable domain (missing parts from reference TRBV30 and TRBJ2-1): SQTIHQWPATLVQPVGSPLSLECTVEGTSNPNLYWYRQAAGRGLQLLFYSVGIGQISSEVPQNLSASRPQDRQFILSSKKLLLSDSGFYLCAWSADYYNEQFFGPGTRLTVL.

In this sample, this clone turned up a few times. This chain connects TRBV29-1 to TRBJ2-6; D gene unclear. Trimming removed 4 bases at V and 0 bases at J, with 4 bases between. The CDR3 contains 13 residues. Germline V gene lookup returns CDR1 SQVTM and CDR2 ANQGSEA. CDR3 protein: CSVGLSGANVLTF. In DNA, the CDR3 is TGCAGCGTTGGGCTCTCTGGGGCCAACGTCCTGACTTTC. Variable domain in full (rest from reference TRBV29-1 and TRBJ2-6): SAVISQKPSRDICQRGTSLTIQCQVDSQVTMMFWYRQQPGQSLTLIATANQGSEATYESGFVIDKFPISRPNLTFSTLTVSNMSPEDSSIYLCSVGLSGANVLTFGAGSRLTVL.

The chain uses TRBV2 and TRBJ2-5; D is unclear. The CDR3 spans 12 residues. Between the trimmed V and J ends, which lost 7 bases and 5 bases, there was a span of 11 bases. The germline V gene encodes CDR1 SNHLY and CDR2 FYNNEI. CDR3 bases: TGTGCCAGCACCGGAATGCGCGAGACCCAGTACTTC. It is translated as CASTGMRETQYF. Full variable domain (rest looked up from reference TRBV2 and TRBJ2-5): EPEVTQTPSHQVTQMGQEVILRCVPISNHLYFYWYRQILGQKVEFLVSFYNNEISEKSEIFDDQFSVERPDGSNFTLKIRSTKLEDSAMYFCASTGMRETQYFGPGTRLLVL.

This clone was counted only a few times. The chain combines TRBV6-6 with TRBJ1-2, with TRBD1 matching 10 bases. Losses at the gene ends were 7 bases for V and 2 bases for J; bases not matched to a gene: 7. The CDR3 totals 15 residues. Germline V gene data show CDR1 as MNHNY and CDR2 as SVGAGI (reference sequence). The CDR3 protein is CASILTGGHNYGYTF. The CDR3 DNA follows: TGTGCCAGCATTCTGACAGGGGGCCACAACTATGGCTACACCTTC.